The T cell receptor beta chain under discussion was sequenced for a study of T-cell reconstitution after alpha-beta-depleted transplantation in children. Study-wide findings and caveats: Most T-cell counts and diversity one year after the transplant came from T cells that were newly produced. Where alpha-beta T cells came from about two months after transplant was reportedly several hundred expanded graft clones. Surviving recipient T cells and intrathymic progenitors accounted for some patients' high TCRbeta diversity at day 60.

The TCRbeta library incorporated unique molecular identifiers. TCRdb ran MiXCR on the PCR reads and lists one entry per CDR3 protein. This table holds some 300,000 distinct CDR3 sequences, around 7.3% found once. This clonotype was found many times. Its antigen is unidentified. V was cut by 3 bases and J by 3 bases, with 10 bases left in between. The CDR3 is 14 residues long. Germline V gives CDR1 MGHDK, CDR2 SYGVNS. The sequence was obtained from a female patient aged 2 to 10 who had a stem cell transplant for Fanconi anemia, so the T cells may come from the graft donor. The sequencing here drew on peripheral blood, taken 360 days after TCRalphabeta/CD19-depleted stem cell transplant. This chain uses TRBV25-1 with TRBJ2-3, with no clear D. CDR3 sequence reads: CASSDIIPTDTQYF. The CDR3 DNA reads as TGTGCCAGCAGTGATATTATCCCTACAGATACGCAGTATTTT.